This T cell receptor beta chain came from a study of T cell responses to AZD1222 COVID-19 vaccine. General observations from the study: Baseline serology detected seropositivity in only a handful of AZD1222 recipients. Repertoires were obtained solely post-peak T cell response.

TCRdb keeps only in-frame clones here, not all; method: immunoSEQ multiplex PCR. The sample has around 140,000 clones, about 90% seen once. As to this clone: Its antigen is unknown.

V lost 7 bases, J lost 0 bases, and 8 bases stayed unmatched. Germline V gives CDR1 MNHEY, CDR2 SMNVEV (reference sequence). This CDR3 comprises 16 residues. This TCR was sampled from an adult who received the AZD1222 COVID-19 vaccine. This chain connects TRBV27 to TRBJ2-7; 11 bases are a match to TRBD2. The sample was peripheral blood, taken 28 days after the second AZD1222 dose. CDR3 sequence reads: CASISPLAGGSYEQYF. The DNA for the CDR3 is TGTGCCAGCATTTCTCCCCTAGCGGGAGGCTCCTACGAGCAGTACTTC.